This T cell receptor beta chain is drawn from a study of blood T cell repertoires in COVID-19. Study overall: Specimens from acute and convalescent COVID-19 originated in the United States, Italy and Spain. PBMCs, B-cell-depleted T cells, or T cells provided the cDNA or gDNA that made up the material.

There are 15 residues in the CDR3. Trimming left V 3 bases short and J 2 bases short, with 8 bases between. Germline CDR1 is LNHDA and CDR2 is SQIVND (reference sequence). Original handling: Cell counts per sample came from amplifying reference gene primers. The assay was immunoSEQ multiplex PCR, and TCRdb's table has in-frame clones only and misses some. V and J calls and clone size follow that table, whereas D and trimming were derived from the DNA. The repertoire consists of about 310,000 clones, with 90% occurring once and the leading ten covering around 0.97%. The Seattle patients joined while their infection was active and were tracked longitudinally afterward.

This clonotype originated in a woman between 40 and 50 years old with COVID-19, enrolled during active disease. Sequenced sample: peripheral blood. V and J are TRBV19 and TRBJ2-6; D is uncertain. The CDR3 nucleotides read TGTGCCAGTAGTATTCGAGGTCCTGGGGCCAACGTCCTGACTTTC. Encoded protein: CASSIRGPGANVLTF.